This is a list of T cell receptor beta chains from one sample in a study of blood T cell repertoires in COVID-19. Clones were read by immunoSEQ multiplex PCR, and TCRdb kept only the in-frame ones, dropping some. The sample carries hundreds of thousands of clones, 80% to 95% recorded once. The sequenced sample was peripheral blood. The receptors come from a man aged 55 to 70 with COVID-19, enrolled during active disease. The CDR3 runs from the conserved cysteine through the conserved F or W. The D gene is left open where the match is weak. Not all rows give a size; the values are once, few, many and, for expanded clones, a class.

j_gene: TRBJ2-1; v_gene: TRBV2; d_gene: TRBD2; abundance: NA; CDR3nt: TGTGCCAGCAGTGATGCCGCGGGGGGTGTCCATGAGCAGTTCTTC; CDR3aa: CASSDAAGGVHEQFF
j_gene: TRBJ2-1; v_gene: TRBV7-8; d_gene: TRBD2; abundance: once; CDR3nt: TGTGCCAGCAGCTTACTGCCGACTAGCGGGGGGTCAGCCTACAATGAGCAGTTCTTC; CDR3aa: CASSLLPTSGGSAYNEQFF
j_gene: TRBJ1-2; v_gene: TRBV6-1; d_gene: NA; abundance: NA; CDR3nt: TGTGCCAGCAGTGAGAGGCGGAATAACTATGGCTACACCTTC; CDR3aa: CASSERRNNYGYTF
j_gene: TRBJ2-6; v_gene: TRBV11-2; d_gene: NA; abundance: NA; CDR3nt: TGTGCCAGCAGCTTAGAGGCAGGGGCCACCTCTGGGGCCAACGTCCTGACTTTC; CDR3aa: CASSLEAGATSGANVLTF
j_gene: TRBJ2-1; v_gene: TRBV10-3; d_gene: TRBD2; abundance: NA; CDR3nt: TGTGCCACTCGACAGGCGGGGGGCGGCAATGAGCAGTTCTTC; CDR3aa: CATRQAGGGNEQFF
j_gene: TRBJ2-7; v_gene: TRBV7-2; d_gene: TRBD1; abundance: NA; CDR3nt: TGTGCCAGCAGCACCTACCCCGGGACAGGGCACGAGCAGTACTTC; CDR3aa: CASSTYPGTGHEQYF
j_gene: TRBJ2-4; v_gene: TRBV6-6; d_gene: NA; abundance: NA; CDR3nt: TGTGCCAGCAGTATTATCCTAGCCAAAAACATTCAGTACTTC; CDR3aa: CASSIILAKNIQYF
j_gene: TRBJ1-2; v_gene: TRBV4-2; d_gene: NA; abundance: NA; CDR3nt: TGTGCCAGCAGCCAAGAGGGCGCTAACTATGGCTACACCTTC; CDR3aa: CASSQEGANYGYTF
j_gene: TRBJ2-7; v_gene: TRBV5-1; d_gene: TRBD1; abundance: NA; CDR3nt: TGCGCCAGCAGCTACGGGACAGGCCCGACGGAGTACTTC; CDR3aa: CASSYGTGPTEYF
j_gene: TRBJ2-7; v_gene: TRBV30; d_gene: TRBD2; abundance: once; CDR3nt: TGTGCCTGGAGTCTAGCGGCAGGGAGCTCCTACGAGCAGTACTTC; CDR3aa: CAWSLAAGSSYEQYF
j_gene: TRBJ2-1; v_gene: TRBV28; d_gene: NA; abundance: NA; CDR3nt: TGTGCCAGCAGCGTTCGGTACAATGAGCAGTTCTTC; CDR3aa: CASSVRYNEQFF
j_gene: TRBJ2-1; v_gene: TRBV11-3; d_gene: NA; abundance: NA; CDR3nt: TGTGCCAGCAGCTTAGATCGGGATGAGCAGTTCTTC; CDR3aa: CASSLDRDEQFF
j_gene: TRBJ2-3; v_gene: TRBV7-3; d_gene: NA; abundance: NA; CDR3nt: TGTGCCAGCAGCCCGGGACTCCGCACAGATACGCAGTATTTT; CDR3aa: CASSPGLRTDTQYF
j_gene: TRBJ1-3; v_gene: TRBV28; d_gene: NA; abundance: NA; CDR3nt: TGTGCCAGCAGCACGGACAGCTTGGGAAACACCATATATTTT; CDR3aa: CASSTDSLGNTIYF
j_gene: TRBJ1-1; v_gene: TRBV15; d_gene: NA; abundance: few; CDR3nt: TGTGCCACCAGCAGAACAGGGAACACTGAAGCTTTCTTT; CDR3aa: CATSRTGNTEAFF
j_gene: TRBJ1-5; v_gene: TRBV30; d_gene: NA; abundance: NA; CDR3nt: TGTGCCTGGAGAAGGAGGGGAGGCCAGCCCCAGCATTTT; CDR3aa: CAWRRRGGQPQHF
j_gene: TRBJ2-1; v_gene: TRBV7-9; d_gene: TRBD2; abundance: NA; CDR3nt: TGTGCCAGCAGCCCCCTGAAGAGCGGGAGTTTTAATGAGCAGTTCTTC; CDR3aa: CASSPLKSGSFNEQFF
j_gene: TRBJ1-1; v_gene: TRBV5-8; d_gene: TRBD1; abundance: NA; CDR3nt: TGTGCCAGCAGCTTGGCCGGGACAGGGGAACTTGAAGCTTTCTTT; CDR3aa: CASSLAGTGELEAFF
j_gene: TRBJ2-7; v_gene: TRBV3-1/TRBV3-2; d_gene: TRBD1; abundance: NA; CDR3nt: TGTGCCAGCAGCCAAGACCCGGGACAGACTAACTACGAGCAGTACTTC; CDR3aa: CASSQDPGQTNYEQYF
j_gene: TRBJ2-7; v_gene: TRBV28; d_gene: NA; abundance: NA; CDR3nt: TGTGCCAGCAGTCCCCGGTGGGTGACAGGCGAGCAGTACTTC; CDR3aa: CASSPRWVTGEQYF
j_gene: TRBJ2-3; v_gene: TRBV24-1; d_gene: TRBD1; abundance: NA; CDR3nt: TGTGCCACCAGTGATTTGCGGGACAGGGGCCGGTTAGCTAGCACAGATACGCAGTATTTT; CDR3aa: CATSDLRDRGRLASTDTQYF
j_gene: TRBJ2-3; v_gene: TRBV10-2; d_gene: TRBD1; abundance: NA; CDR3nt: TGCGCCAGCAGAAGCCCCGACAGGGGCACAGATACGCAGTATTTT; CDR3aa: CASRSPDRGTDTQYF
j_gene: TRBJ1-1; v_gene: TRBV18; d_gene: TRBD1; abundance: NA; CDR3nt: TGTGCCAGCTCACCCAAATCCTGGACAGGTGGAACTGAAGCTTTCTTT; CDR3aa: CASSPKSWTGGTEAFF
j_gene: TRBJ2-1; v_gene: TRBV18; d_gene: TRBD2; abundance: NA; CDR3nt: TGTGCCAGCTCACGGACCGTAGCGGGAGAGTTGCATGAGCAGTTCTTC; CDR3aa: CASSRTVAGELHEQFF